This T cell receptor (beta chain) was observed in a study of regulatory T cells in long-lasting Graves disease. This clonotype has a handful of counts. According to the study, TCR beta libraries were built with iRepertoire HTBI primers and CDR3-region Arm-PCR. Via MiXCR, TCRdb re-called the multiplex PCR reads, giving one row per CDR3 protein. The sample records under 300,000 distinct CDR3 sequences, about a sixth being singletons. The time point here: newly diagnosed GD, antithyroid drugs for less than 3 months. The TCR library was prepared using RNA isolated from PBMCs. The CDR3 loop spans 12 amino acids. V gave up 6 bases and J gave up 12 bases; unmatched junction bases: 5. Per the germline V gene, CDR1 is SEHNR and CDR2 is FQNEAQ (reference sequence).

Source: peripheral blood mononuclear cells (PBMCs), taken at new diagnosis, from a patient treated with antithyroid drugs. This chain links TRBV7-9 with TRBJ2-1, with 10 bases identical to TRBD2. The receptor was derived from a female donor with Graves disease. This CDR3 reads CASRVLAGAQFF. Written as DNA, the CDR3 is TGTGCCAGCAGAGTCCTAGCGGGAGCGCAGTTCTTC.